Here is one TCR beta chain with its context. This specimen belongs to a study of blood T cell repertoires in COVID-19. Participants' own reports of clinical history determined their cohort assignment. Shortly before study entry, within 2 weeks, exposed participants had met a COVID-19 case. Authors' analysis steps: Cell counts per sample came from amplifying reference gene primers. This table comes from immunoSEQ multiplex PCR, and its TCRdb copy is limited to in-frame clones, with some not included. The V and J calls and clone size are taken from that table; D and trimming were inferred from the DNA. The table shows a few hundred thousand clones, with roughly 84% occurring only once. The CDR3 totals 13 residues. Deletions cut 3 bases from V and 4 bases from J, with 8 bases between. CDR1 is SGDLS, CDR2 YYNGEE, per germline.

This chain joins TRBV9 and TRBJ2-1, with a weak D call TRBD2 (6 bases). This sequence originates from a woman aged 50 to 60 who had been exposed to COVID-19. Sequenced material: PBMCs or T cells enriched from blood (not recorded which). The CDR3 reads CASSADYYNEQFF. The CDR3 nucleotides are TGTGCCAGCAGCGCGGACTATTACAATGAGCAGTTCTTC.